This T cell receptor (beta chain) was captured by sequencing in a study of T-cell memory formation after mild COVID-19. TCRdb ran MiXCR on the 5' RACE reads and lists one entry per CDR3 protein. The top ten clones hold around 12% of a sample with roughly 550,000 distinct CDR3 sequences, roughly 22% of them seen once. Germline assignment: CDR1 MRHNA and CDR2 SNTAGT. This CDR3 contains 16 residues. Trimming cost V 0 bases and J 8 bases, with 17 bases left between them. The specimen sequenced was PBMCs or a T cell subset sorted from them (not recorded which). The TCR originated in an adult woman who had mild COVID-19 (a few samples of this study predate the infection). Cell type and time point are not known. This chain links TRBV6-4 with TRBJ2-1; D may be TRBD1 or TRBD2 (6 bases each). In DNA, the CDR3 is TGTGCCAGCAGTGACTCCTGGTCAGCCGGGGGCGATGAGCAGTTCTTC. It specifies CASSDSWSAGGDEQFF.